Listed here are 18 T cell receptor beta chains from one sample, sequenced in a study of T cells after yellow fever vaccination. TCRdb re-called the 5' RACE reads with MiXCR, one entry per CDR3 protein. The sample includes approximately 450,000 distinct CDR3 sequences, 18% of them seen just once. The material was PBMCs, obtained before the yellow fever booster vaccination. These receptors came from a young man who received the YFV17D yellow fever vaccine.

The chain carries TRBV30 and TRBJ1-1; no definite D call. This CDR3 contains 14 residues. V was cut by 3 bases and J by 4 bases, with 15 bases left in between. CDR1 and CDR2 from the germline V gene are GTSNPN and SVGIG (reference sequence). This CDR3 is CAWSKVTKSTEAFF. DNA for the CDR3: TGTGCCTGGAGCAAAGTAACGAAGAGCACTGAAGCTTTCTTT.

CDR3 residues: CASSPFPRVDQPQHF. CDR3 in DNA: TGTGCCAGCTCTCCCTTCCCCAGGGTTGATCAGCCCCAGCATTTT. The V and J genes are TRBV18 and TRBJ1-5; the D gene is possibly TRBD1 (5 bases). The CDR3 totals 15 residues. In germline, CDR1 is KGHSH, CDR2 LQKENI. V lost 6 bases, J lost 5 bases, and 17 bases lay in between.

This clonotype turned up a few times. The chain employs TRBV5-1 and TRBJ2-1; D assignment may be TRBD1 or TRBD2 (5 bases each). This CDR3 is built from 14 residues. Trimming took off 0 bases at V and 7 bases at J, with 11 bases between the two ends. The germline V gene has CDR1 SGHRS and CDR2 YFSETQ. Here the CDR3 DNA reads TGCGCCAGCAGCTTGGTCGGGGCAGTTAATGAGCAGTTCTTC. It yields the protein CASSLVGAVNEQFF.

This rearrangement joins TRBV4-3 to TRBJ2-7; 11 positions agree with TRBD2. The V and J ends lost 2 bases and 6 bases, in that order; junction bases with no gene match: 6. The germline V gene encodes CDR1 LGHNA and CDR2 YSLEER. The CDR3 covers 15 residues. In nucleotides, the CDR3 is TGCGCCAGCAGCCAAAGCCTAGCGGGGGGAGGCGAGCAGTACTTC. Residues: CASSQSLAGGGEQYF.

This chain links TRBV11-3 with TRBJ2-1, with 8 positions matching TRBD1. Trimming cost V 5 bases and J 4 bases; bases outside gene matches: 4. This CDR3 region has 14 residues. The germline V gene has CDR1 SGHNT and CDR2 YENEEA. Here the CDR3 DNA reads TGTGCCAGCAGCACAGGGGGACGGTACAATGAGCAGTTCTTC. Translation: CASSTGGRYNEQFF.

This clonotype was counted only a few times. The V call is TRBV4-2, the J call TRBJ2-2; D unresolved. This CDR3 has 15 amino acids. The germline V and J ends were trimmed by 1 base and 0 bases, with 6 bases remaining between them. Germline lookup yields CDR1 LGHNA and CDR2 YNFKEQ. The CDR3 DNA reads TGTGCCAGCAGCCAAGCCCGAACGAACACCGGGGAGCTGTTTTTT. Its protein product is CASSQARTNTGELFF.

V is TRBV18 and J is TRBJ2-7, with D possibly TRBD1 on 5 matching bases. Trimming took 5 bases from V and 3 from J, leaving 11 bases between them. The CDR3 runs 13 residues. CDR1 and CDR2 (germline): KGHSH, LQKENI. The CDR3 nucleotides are TGTGCCAGCTCAGCAGGGTCGATCTACGAGCAGTACTTC. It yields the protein CASSAGSIYEQYF.

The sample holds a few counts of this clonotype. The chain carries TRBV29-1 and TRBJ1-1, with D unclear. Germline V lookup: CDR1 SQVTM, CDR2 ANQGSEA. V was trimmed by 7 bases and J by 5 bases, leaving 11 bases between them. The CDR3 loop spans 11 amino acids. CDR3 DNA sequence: TGCAGCGAAAGGGCTTGGACTGAAGCTTTCTTT. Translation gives CSERAWTEAFF.

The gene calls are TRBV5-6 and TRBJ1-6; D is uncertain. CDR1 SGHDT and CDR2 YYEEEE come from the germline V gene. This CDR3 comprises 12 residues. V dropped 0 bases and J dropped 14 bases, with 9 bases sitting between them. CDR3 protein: CASSLEEGTLHF. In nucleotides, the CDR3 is TGTGCCAGCAGCTTGGAGGAGGGAACCCTCCACTTT.

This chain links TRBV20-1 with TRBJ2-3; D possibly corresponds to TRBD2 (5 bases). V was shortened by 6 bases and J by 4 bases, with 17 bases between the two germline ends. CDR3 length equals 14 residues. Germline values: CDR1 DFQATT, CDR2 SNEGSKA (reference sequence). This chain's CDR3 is CSARVGIVADTQYF. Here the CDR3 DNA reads TGCAGTGCGAGGGTAGGGATTGTCGCAGATACGCAGTATTTT.

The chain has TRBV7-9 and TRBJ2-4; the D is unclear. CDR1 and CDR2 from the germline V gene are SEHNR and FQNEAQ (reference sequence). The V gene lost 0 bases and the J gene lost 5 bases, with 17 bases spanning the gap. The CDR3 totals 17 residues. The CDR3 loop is CASSLATAILGENIQYF. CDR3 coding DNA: TGTGCCAGCAGCTTAGCGACGGCTATCCTTGGGGAAAACATTCAGTACTTC.

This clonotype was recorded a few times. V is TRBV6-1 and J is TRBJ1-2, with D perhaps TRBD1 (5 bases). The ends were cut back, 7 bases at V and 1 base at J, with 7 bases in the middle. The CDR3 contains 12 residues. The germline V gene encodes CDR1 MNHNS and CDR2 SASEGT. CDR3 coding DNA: TGTGCCAGCAACCAGGGTAACTATGGCTACACCTTC. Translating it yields CASNQGNYGYTF.

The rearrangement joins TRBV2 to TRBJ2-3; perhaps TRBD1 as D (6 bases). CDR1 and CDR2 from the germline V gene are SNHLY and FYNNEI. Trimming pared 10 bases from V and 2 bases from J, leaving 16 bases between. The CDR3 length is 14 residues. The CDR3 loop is CANDGLGATDTQYF. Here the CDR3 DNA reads TGTGCCAACGATGGTTTGGGGGCCACAGATACGCAGTATTTT.

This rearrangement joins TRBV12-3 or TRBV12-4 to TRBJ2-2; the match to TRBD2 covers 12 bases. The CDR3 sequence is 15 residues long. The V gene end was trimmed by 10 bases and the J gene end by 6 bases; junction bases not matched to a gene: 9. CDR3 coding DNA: TGTGCCACTCAAGTGACTAGCGGGGGCCCCGGGGAGCTGTTTTTT. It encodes CATQVTSGGPGELFF.

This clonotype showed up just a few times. The CDR3 loop reads CASSPQGSFMDIQYF. DNA for the CDR3: TGCGCCAGCAGCCCACAGGGCTCATTCATGGACATTCAGTACTTC. The chain joins TRBV4-3 to TRBJ2-4, with D perhaps TRBD1 (6 bases). Per germline, CDR1 LGHNA and CDR2 YSLEER. V shed 4 bases and J shed 8 bases, with 18 bases lying between them. CDR3 length equals 15 residues.

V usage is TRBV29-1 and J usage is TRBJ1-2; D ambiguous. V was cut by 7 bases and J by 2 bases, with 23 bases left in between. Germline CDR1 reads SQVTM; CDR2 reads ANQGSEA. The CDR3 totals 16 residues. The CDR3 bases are TGCAGCGCCTATGGGCAGACCAACACCCCGAACTATGGCTACACCTTC. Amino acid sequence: CSAYGQTNTPNYGYTF.

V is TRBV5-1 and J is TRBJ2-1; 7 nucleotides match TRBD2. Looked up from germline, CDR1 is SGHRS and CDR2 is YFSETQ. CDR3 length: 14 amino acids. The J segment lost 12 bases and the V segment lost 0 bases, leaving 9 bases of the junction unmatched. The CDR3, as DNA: TGCGCCAGCAGCTTGGCTGGGACTATCTATGTGCAGTTCTTC. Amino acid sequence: CASSLAGTIYVQFF.

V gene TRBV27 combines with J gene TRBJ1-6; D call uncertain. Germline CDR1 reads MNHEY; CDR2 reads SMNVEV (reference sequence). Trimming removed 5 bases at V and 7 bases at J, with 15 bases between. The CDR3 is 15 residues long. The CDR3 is CASSLPPPGNSPLHF. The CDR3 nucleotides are TGTGCCAGCAGTCTCCCGCCCCCTGGGAATTCACCCCTCCACTTT.